The following is a T cell receptor (beta chain) sequence with its context. Its target is not known. This CDR3 has 13 amino acids. Trimming took 0 bases from V and 7 from J, leaving 10 bases between them. Per the germline V gene, CDR1 is SEHNR and CDR2 is FQNEAQ (reference sequence). This entry belongs to a study of Ad26.COV2.S vaccination and SARS-CoV-2 variants. Study overall: Intramuscular Ad26.COV2.S doses were given once or twice, 56 days apart.

Whole-study results and caveats: Across vaccine and placebo recipients, the breadth of non-spike TCRs was similar.

Treatment meaning: around 19 received Ad26.COV2.S at low or high dose, single or two shots; about 5 received placebo; per-sample allocation not given. Sample collection was performed on day 63 after the first vaccine or placebo injection. The vaccine delivered Wuhan-strain SARS-CoV-2 spike through an Ad26 vector. Sequencing used immunoSEQ multiplex PCR; TCRdb keeps in-frame clones, though not all of them. The profile covers roughly 460,000 clones, with roughly nine tenths appearing a single time and under 2% taken by the ten largest. The chain combines TRBV7-9 with TRBJ2-7, with D uncertain. This receptor was identified in a person between 18 and 65 years old who received the Ad26.COV2.S COVID-19 vaccine or a placebo. Material: peripheral blood, obtained in a trial of Ad26.COV2.S vaccine versus placebo. The CDR3 DNA is TGTGCCAGCAGCTTAGCACTGGGTGGGGAGCAGTACTTC. The encoded protein is CASSLALGGEQYF.